This T cell receptor (beta chain) was retrieved from a study of human T cells and chemical hapten exposure. Overall study results and limits: TCRs whose frequency exceeded 1 in 1000 remained the same following DPC sensitization.

The CDR3 covers 11 residues. Germline V CDR1 and CDR2: MRHNA, SNTAGT. Trimming shortened V by 4 bases and J by 8 bases, and 8 bases separated the two germline ends. MiXCR, applied by TCRdb to the RACE reads, yields one record per CDR3 protein. The profile shows 75,000 to 90,000 distinct CDR3 sequences, about 10% of them singletons. For this clonotype: Its antigen is still unknown.

Specified time point: patch test 2, 6 weeks after DPC sensitization. Stated treatment: therapeutic diphenylcyclopropenone sensitization with weekly scalp DPC. The specimen comprised whole blood, sampled in connection with sensitization to the hapten diphenylcyclopropenone (DPC). The chain couples TRBV6-4 to TRBJ1-1; D remains ambiguous. The clonotype originates from a woman aged 50 to 65 with alopecia areata. Some clones in this sample may be carry-over from other donors' samples. The CDR3 DNA is TGTGCCAGCAGTGCCACGGACGAAGCTTTCTTT. Its translation: CASSATDEAFF.